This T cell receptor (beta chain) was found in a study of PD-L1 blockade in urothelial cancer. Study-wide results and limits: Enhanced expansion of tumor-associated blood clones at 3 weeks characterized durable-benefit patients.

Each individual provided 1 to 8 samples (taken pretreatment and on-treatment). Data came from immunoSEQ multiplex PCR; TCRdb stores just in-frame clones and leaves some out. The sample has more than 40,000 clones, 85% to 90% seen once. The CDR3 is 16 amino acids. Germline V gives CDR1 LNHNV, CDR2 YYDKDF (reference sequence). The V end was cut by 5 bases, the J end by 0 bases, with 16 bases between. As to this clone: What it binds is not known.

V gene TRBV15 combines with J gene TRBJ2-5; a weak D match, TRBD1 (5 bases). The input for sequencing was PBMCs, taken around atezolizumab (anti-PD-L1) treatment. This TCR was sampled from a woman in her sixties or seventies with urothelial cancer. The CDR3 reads CATSLGAEKYQETQYF. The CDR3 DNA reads TGTGCCACCAGCCTAGGGGCAGAAAAGTACCAAGAGACCCAGTACTTC.